This T cell receptor (beta chain) comes out of a study of blood T cell repertoires in COVID-19. Study overall: Whether acute or convalescent, the COVID-19 samples came from the United States, Italy and Spain. T cells, B-cell-depleted T cells, or PBMCs provided the cDNA or gDNA that served as material.

Per the original methods: For nucleated cells, counts were estimated from reference gene primer amplification. Sequencing used immunoSEQ multiplex PCR; TCRdb keeps in-frame clones, though not all of them. V and J calls plus clone size are reproduced from that table; the DNA served to infer D and trimming. The data contain around 40,000 clones, more than 75% of them seen just once; the ten biggest clones take up more than 20%. Germline-derived CDR1 and CDR2 are SGHAT and FQNNGV. This CDR3 has 16 residues. Deletions cut 0 bases from V and 3 bases from J, with 11 bases between. V gene TRBV11-2 combines with J gene TRBJ2-2, with a tentative D call TRBD1 (6 bases). Material for sequencing was peripheral blood. This receptor was identified in a man between 45 and 60 years old with active or convalescent COVID-19. In DNA form, the CDR3 reads TGTGCCAGCAGCTTAGATCAGGGGTGGGACACCGGGGAGCTGTTTTTT. As protein: CASSLDQGWDTGELFF.